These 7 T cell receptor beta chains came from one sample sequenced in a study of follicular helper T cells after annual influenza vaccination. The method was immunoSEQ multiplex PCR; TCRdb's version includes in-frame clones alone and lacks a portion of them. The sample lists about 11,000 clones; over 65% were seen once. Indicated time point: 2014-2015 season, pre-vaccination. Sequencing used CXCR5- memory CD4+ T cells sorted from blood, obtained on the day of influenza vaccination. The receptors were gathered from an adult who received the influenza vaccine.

The CDR3 loop is CAISVRGQDASTEAFF. CDR3 coding DNA: TGTGCCATCAGTGTTAGGGGGCAGGATGCGAGCACTGAAGCTTTCTTT. The chain carries TRBV10-3 and TRBJ1-1, with 7 bases identical to TRBD1. Germline CDR1 is ENHRY and CDR2 is SYGVKD. The CDR3 has 16 residues. V gave up 4 bases and J gave up 4 bases; unmatched junction bases: 12.

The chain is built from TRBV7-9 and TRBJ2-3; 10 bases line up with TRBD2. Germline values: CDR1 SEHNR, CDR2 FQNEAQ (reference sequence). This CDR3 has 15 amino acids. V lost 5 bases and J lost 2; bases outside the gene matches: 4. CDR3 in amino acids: CASSPAGGDTDTQYF. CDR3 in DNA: TGTGCCAGCAGCCCAGCGGGGGGGGACACAGATACGCAGTATTTT.

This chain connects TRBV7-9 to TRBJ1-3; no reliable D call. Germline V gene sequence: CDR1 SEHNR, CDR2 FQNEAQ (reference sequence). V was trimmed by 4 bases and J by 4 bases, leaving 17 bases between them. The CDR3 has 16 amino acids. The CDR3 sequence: CASSSGPVQEGNTIYF. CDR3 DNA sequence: TGTGCCAGCAGCTCAGGACCGGTCCAGGAGGGAAACACCATATATTTT.

CDR3 nucleotides: TGTGCCATCAATCAACAGGGGAGAAACACTGAAGCTTTCTTT. Its translation: CAINQQGRNTEAFF. The chain employs TRBV10-3 and TRBJ1-1; 7 positions match TRBD1. Losses at the gene ends were 7 bases for V and 2 bases for J; bases not matched to a gene: 7. CDR3 length equals 14 residues. CDR1 and CDR2 (germline): ENHRY, SYGVKD.

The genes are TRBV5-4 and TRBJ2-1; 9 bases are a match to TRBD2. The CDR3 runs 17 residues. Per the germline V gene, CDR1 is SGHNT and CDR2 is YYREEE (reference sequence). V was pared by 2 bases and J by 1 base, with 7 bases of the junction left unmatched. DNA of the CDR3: TGTGCCAGCAGCTTATTAGCGGGGGAACGATCCTACAATGAGCAGTTCTTC. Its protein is CASSLLAGERSYNEQFF. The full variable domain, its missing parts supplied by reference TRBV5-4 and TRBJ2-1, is ETGVTQSPTHLIKTRGQQVTLRCSSQSGHNTVSWYQQALGQGPQFIFQYYREEENGRGNFPPRFSGLQFPNYSSELNVNALELDDSALYLCASSLLAGERSYNEQFFGPGTRLTVL.

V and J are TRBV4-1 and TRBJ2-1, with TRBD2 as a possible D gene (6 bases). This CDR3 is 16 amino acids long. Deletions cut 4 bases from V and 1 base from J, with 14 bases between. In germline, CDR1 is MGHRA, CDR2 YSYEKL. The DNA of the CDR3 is TGCGCCAGCAGCCTTAGCGGAGGGAGTTCCTACAATGAGCAGTTCTTC. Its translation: CASSLSGGSSYNEQFF.

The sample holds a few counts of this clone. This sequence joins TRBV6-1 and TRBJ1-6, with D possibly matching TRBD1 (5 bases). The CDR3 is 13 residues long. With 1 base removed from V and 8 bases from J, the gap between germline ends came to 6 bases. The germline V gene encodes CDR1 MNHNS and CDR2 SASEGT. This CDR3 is CASSEGGDSPLHF. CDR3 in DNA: TGTGCCAGCAGTGAAGGGGGCGATTCACCCCTCCACTTT.